Below are 10 T cell receptor beta chains sequenced from a single sample in a study of blood T cell repertoires in COVID-19. Sequencing was performed with immunoSEQ multiplex PCR; in TCRdb, only in-frame clones are kept and a portion is missing. This sample has approximately 94,000 clones, with about 90% found just once. The sequencing input was peripheral blood. The receptors were sampled from a human donor in a cohort sampled during active COVID-19.

This clone showed up just once. The gene calls are TRBV18 and TRBJ1-2; 9 nucleotides agree with TRBD1. CDR1 and CDR2 from the germline V gene are KGHSH and LQKENI. The CDR3 consists of 13 residues. Unmatched junction bases numbered 3, after V lost 4 bases and J lost 6 bases. The CDR3 loop is CASSQDRGNGYTF. DNA of the CDR3: TGTGCCAGCTCACAGGACAGGGGAAATGGCTACACCTTC.

CDR3 loop: CASRLFLTGELFF. CDR3 sequence (DNA): TGTGCCAGCAGACTATTTCTAACCGGGGAGCTGTTTTTT. This rearrangement joins TRBV6-5 to TRBJ2-2; unclear D gene. The germline gives CDR1 MNHEY, CDR2 SVGAGI. V lost 6 bases and J lost 5, with 10 bases in between. The CDR3 covers 13 residues.

The gene calls are TRBV2 and TRBJ2-2; D perhaps matches TRBD1 (5 bases). V was shortened by 6 bases and J by 2 bases, with 19 bases between the two germline ends. There are 17 residues in the CDR3. CDR1 is SNHLY and CDR2 is FYNNEI in the germline V gene. CDR3 sequence (DNA): TGTGCCAGCAGCCCTCGGCAGGGATCGGCAAACACCGGGGAGCTGTTTTTT. Protein: CASSPRQGSANTGELFF.

The CDR3 loop is CASSVEGGTTETQYF. In DNA form, the CDR3 reads TGTGCCAGCAGCGTGGAGGGGGGGACGACAGAGACCCAGTACTTC. V gene TRBV9 combines with J gene TRBJ2-5; D might be TRBD2 (7 bases). V lost 2 bases and J 4 bases, leaving 15 bases between the germline ends. Germline V gene lookup returns CDR1 SGDLS and CDR2 YYNGEE. The CDR3 length is 15 residues. The full variable domain, with the rest looked up from reference TRBV9 and TRBJ2-5, is DSGVTQTPKHLITATGQRVTLRCSPRSGDLSVYWYQQSLDQGLQFLIQYYNGEERAKGNILERFSAQQFPDLHSELNLSSLELGDSALYFCASSVEGGTTETQYFGPGTRLLVL.

Relative to its sample, this clone is medium-sized. J is TRBJ2-3 and V is TRBV6-1; 9 bases are shared with TRBD1. Losses at the gene ends were 3 bases for V and 5 bases for J; bases not matched to a gene: 3. Germline V gene sequence: CDR1 MNHNS, CDR2 SASEGT. The CDR3 totals 14 residues. CDR3 bases: TGTGCCAGCAGTGACGGGACAGGGAGAGATACGCAGTATTTT. Translating gives CASSDGTGRDTQYF.

CDR3 sequence: CASSPIPGLAGATGELFF. The CDR3, as DNA: TGTGCCAGCTCACCTATTCCGGGACTAGCGGGAGCCACCGGGGAGCTGTTTTTT. This chain uses TRBV18 with TRBJ2-2, with 14 bases that match TRBD2. The germline CDR1 and CDR2 sequences are KGHSH and LQKENI. Trimming cost V 3 bases and J 4 bases; bases outside gene matches: 7. CDR3 length equals 18 residues.

The chain joins TRBV11-2 to TRBJ1-1; D possibly corresponds to TRBD1 (5 bases). The CDR3 has 14 residues. Germline values: CDR1 SGHAT, CDR2 FQNNGV. Trimming removed 5 bases from V and 5 bases from J, with 15 bases in between. The DNA for the CDR3 is TGTGCCAGCAGCCCAGGGATGGAGGGGACTGAAGCTTTCTTT. Protein sequence: CASSPGMEGTEAFF.

This clone has a handful of counts. CDR3 DNA: TGTGCCAGCAGCTACAGATCTGGAAACACCATATATTTT. As protein: CASSYRSGNTIYF. V gene TRBV28 combines with J gene TRBJ1-3; the D is unclear. V was clipped by 6 bases and J by 1 base, with 7 bases between them. CDR1 is MDHEN, CDR2 SYDVKM, per germline. This CDR3 comprises 13 residues.

V and J are TRBV5-4 and TRBJ2-1; D may be TRBD2 (5 bases). Germline assignment: CDR1 SGHNT and CDR2 YYREEE (reference sequence). The CDR3 loop spans 16 amino acids. Trimming shortened V by 4 bases and J by 0 bases, and 14 bases separated the two germline ends. CDR3 DNA sequence: TGTGCCAGCAGCCGAGCGGAGAAAATCTCCTACAATGAGCAGTTCTTC. Translation gives CASSRAEKISYNEQFF.

The rearrangement links TRBV18 to TRBJ1-1; 7 nucleotides line up with TRBD1. The CDR3 has 15 residues. Trimming at V came to 2 bases and at J to 3 bases, leaving 6 bases not matched to a gene. From germline, CDR1 is KGHSH and CDR2 LQKENI. The DNA for the CDR3 is TGTGCCAGCTCACCAGGACAGGCGAGACACACTGAAGCTTTCTTT. Amino acid sequence: CASSPGQARHTEAFF.